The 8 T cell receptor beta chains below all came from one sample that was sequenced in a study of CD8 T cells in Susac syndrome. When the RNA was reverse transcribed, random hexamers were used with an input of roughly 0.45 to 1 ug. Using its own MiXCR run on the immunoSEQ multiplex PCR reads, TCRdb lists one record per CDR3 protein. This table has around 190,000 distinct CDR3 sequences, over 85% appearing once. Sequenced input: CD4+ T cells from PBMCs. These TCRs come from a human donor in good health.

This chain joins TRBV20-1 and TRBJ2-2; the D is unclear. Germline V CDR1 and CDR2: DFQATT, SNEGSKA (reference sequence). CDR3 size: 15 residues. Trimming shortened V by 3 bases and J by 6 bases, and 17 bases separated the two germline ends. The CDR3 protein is CSARKNNIGSGELFF. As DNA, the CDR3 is TGCAGTGCTAGGAAGAATAACATAGGGTCCGGGGAGCTGTTTTTT.

CDR3 nucleotides: TGTGCCAGCAGCCTACCGGGACGGTTAAAAGAGACCCAGTACTTC. Translation gives CASSLPGRLKETQYF. The chain couples TRBV5-4 to TRBJ2-5; D may match TRBD1 or TRBD2 (5 bases each). Per the germline V gene, CDR1 is SGHNT and CDR2 is YYREEE (reference sequence). V gave up 4 bases and J gave up 3 bases, with 16 bases separating them. CDR3 size: 15 residues.

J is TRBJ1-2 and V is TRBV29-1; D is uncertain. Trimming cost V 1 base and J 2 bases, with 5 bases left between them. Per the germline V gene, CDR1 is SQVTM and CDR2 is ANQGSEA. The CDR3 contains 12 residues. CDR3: CSVEGTNYGYTF. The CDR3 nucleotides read TGCAGCGTTGAAGGGACGAACTATGGCTACACCTTC. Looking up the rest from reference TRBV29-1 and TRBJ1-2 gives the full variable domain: SAVISQKPSRDICQRGTSLTIQCQVDSQVTMMFWYRQQPGQSLTLIATANQGSEATYESGFVIDKFPISRPNLTFSTLTVSNMSPEDSSIYLCSVEGTNYGYTFGSGTRLTVV.

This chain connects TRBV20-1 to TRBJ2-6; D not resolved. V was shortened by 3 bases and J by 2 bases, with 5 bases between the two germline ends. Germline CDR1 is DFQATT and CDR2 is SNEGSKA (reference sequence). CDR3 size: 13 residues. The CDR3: CSARRTGANVLTF. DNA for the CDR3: TGCAGTGCTAGGCGGACTGGGGCCAACGTCCTGACTTTC.

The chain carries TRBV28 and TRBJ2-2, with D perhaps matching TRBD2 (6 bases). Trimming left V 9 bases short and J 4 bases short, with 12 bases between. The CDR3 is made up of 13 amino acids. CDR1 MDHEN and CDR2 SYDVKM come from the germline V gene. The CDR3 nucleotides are TGTGCCAGTCTTCGGGGGTCCACCGGGGAGCTGTTTTTT. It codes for CASLRGSTGELFF.

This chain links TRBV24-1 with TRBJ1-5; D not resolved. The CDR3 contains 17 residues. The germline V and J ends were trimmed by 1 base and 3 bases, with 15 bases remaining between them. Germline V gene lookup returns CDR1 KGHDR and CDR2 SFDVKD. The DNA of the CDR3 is TGTGCCACCAGTGATTTCAAGGGCAGCCTTGACAATCAGCCCCAGCATTTT. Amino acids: CATSDFKGSLDNQPQHF.

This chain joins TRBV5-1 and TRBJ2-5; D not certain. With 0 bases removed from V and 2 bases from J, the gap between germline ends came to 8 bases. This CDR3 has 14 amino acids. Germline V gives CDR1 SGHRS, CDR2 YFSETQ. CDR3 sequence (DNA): TGCGCCAGCAGCTTGGCCCTTGCTCAAGAGACCCAGTACTTC. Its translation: CASSLALAQETQYF.

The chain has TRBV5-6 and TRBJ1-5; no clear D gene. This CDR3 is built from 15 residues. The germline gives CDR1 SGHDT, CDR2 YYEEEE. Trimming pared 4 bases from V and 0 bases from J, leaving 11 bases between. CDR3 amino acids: CASSLQASSNQPQHF. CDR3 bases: TGTGCCAGCAGCCTGCAGGCCTCTAGCAATCAGCCCCAGCATTTT. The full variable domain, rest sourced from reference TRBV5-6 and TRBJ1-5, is DAGVTQSPTHLIKTRGQQVTLRCSPKSGHDTVSWYQQALGQGPQFIFQYYEEEERQRGNFPDRFSGHQFPNYSSELNVNALLLGDSALYLCASSLQASSNQPQHFGDGTRLSIL.